The 29 T cell receptor beta chains listed next were all sequenced from one sample in a study of cytotoxic CD8 clonotypes in ibrutinib-treated CLL. Here immunoSEQ multiplex PCR was the method, and the copy in TCRdb shows in-frame clones only, minus some. The sample yields about 14,000 clones, 70% seen once. This material consisted of PBMCs, taken before ibrutinib treatment. These receptors all stem from a human donor with chronic lymphocytic leukemia.

The J gene is TRBJ2-2, the V gene TRBV25-1; 8 nucleotides agree with TRBD1. V was clipped by 6 bases and J by 4 bases; unmatched bases: 1. CDR1 is MGHDK and CDR2 is SYGVNS in the germline V gene. CDR3 length: 13 residues. CDR3 in amino acids: CASSDRGTGELFF. The CDR3 region has the DNA TGTGCCAGCAGCGACAGGGGCACCGGGGAGCTGTTTTTT.

The genes are TRBV6-6 and TRBJ2-5; no firm D call. In germline, CDR1 is MNHNY, CDR2 SVGAGI (reference sequence). Trimming pared 0 bases from V and 5 bases from J, leaving 10 bases between. The length of the CDR3 is 14 residues. CDR3 amino acids: CASSYSVGRETQYF. The DNA for the CDR3 is TGTGCCAGCAGTTACTCGGTCGGGCGGGAGACCCAGTACTTC.

The CDR3 loop is CASSGGRETQYF. The CDR3 DNA reads as TGTGCCAGCAGTGGGGGCCGGGAGACCCAGTACTTC. This rearrangement joins TRBV28 to TRBJ2-5; D possibly corresponds to TRBD1 (6 bases). The CDR3 length is 12 residues. The V end was cut by 5 bases, the J end by 5 bases, with 9 bases between. The germline V gene encodes CDR1 MDHEN and CDR2 SYDVKM.

CDR3 region: CATSRDVSRQYF. CDR3 coding DNA: TGTGCCACCAGCAGAGATGTTTCTCGGCAGTACTTC. This chain links TRBV15 with TRBJ2-7; unclear D gene. Deletions cut 0 bases from V and 9 bases from J, with 9 bases between. This CDR3 comprises 12 residues. Germline CDR1 LNHNV, CDR2 YYDKDF (reference sequence). Full variable domain (rest looked up from reference TRBV15 and TRBJ2-7): DAMVIQNPRYQVTQFGKPVTLSCSQTLNHNVMYWYQQKSSQAPKLLFHYYDKDFNNEADTPDNFQSRRPNTSFCFLDIRSPGLGDTAMYLCATSRDVSRQYFGPGTRLTVT.

The V call is TRBV7-2, the J call TRBJ2-7; D may be TRBD1 (5 bases). Trimming removed 1 base at V and 6 bases at J, with 10 bases between. Germline V gene data show CDR1 as SGHTA and CDR2 as FQGNSA. This CDR3 spans 13 amino acids. CDR3 in amino acids: CASSLVSQGEQYF. CDR3 DNA sequence: TGTGCCAGCAGCTTAGTCTCCCAGGGCGAGCAGTACTTC.

V and J are TRBV6-1 and TRBJ2-5; perhaps TRBD2 as D (5 bases). V lost 6 bases and J lost 1, with 15 bases in between. Germline assignment: CDR1 MNHNS and CDR2 SASEGT. This CDR3 region has 15 residues. Written as DNA, the CDR3 is TGTGCCAGCAGCCCCCGGAGGTCAACCCAAGAGACCCAGTACTTC. It specifies CASSPRRSTQETQYF.

A few counts support this clone. The rearrangement joins TRBV28 to TRBJ1-3; 8 nucleotides align to TRBD1. Germline trimming cut 5 bases from V and 0 bases from J; bases unmatched to any gene: 6. Germline V gene sequence: CDR1 MDHEN, CDR2 SYDVKM. The CDR3 length is 16 residues. CDR3 amino acids: CASSPPGQDSGNTIYF. The CDR3 region has the DNA TGTGCCAGCAGTCCCCCGGGACAGGACTCTGGAAACACCATATATTTT.

There are a few counts of this clone. CDR3 nucleotide sequence: TGTGCCATCAGTGACGGGGAGGGGACGGTTTTCTTT. This sequence encodes CAISDGEGTVFF. V and J are TRBV10-3 and TRBJ1-1, with D maybe TRBD1 (5 bases). The CDR3 is made up of 12 amino acids. Trimming took off 3 bases at V and 13 bases at J, with 15 bases between the two ends. Germline V gene data show CDR1 as ENHRY and CDR2 as SYGVKD.

This chain links TRBV4-3 with TRBJ2-7, with TRBD2 matching 8 bases. The length of the CDR3 is 13 residues. Germline assignment: CDR1 LGHNA and CDR2 YSLEER. With 4 bases clipped from V and 9 bases from J, the junction kept 8 bases outside the gene matches. Here the CDR3 reads CASSLTRLAPQYF. CDR3 sequence (DNA): TGCGCCAGCAGCCTAACCCGACTAGCGCCGCAGTACTTC.

A word on this clone: Distinct nucleotide sequences in the sample also encode this CDR3. The chain uses TRBV5-1 and TRBJ2-1; 8 positions match TRBD2. Germline V gene sequence: CDR1 SGHRS, CDR2 YFSETQ. The CDR3 spans 14 residues. V was clipped by 0 bases and J by 6 bases; unmatched bases: 2. The CDR3 region is CASSLAGLVNEQFF. For the CDR3, the DNA is TGCGCCAGCAGCTTGGCGGGACTAGTCAATGAGCAGTTCTTC.

J is TRBJ2-3 and V is TRBV28; TRBD1 matches 7 bases. With V trimmed by 4 bases and J by 2 bases, 3 bases remained unmatched. In germline, CDR1 is MDHEN, CDR2 SYDVKM. CDR3 size: 14 residues. As DNA, the CDR3 is TGTGCCAGCAGTTCACAGGGGACCACAGATACGCAGTATTTT. Translating gives CASSSQGTTDTQYF. Variable domain in full (rest from reference TRBV28 and TRBJ2-3): DVKVTQSSRYLVKRTGEKVFLECVQDMDHENMFWYRQDPGLGLRLIYFSYDVKMKEKGDIPEGYSVSREKKERFSLILESASTNQTSMYLCASSSQGTTDTQYFGPGTRLTVL.

The chain carries TRBV28 and TRBJ2-3; D not certain. CDR3 size: 13 residues. Trimming shortened V by 6 bases and J by 4 bases, and 11 bases separated the two germline ends. Germline CDR1 MDHEN, CDR2 SYDVKM. The CDR3: CASSPSPPDTQYF. CDR3 nucleotides: TGTGCCAGCAGCCCTTCACCTCCAGATACGCAGTATTTT. Using reference TRBV28 and TRBJ2-3 for the parts outside the CDR3, the full variable domain is DVKVTQSSRYLVKRTGEKVFLECVQDMDHENMFWYRQDPGLGLRLIYFSYDVKMKEKGDIPEGYSVSREKKERFSLILESASTNQTSMYLCASSPSPPDTQYFGPGTRLTVL.

The chain couples TRBV2 to TRBJ2-3, with D possibly matching TRBD2 (6 bases). The CDR3 consists of 14 residues. V was shortened by 5 bases and J by 0 bases, with 9 bases between the two germline ends. Germline V gene sequence: CDR1 SNHLY, CDR2 FYNNEI. The CDR3 DNA reads as TGTGCCAGCAGTCGCGGGGCGAGCACAGATACGCAGTATTTT. This sequence encodes CASSRGASTDTQYF.

V usage is TRBV4-3 and J usage is TRBJ1-5; possibly TRBD1 for D (5 bases). Per the germline V gene, CDR1 is LGHNA and CDR2 is YSLEER. Trimming pared 0 bases from V and 6 bases from J, leaving 12 bases between. The CDR3 has 15 residues. CDR3 sequence (DNA): TGCGCCAGCAGCCAAGAGGTTTGGGGGAGTCAGCCCCAGCATTTT. This encodes CASSQEVWGSQPQHF.

The chain joins TRBV28 to TRBJ1-1; 11 bases agree with TRBD1. V shed 3 bases, J shed 6 bases, and the junction held 6 bases outside the gene matches. The CDR3 runs 15 residues. CDR1 MDHEN and CDR2 SYDVKM come from the germline V gene. CDR3 in amino acids: CASSLGGQGVPEAFF. CDR3 DNA sequence: TGTGCCAGCAGTTTGGGGGGACAGGGGGTGCCTGAAGCTTTCTTT.

The CDR3 nucleotides are TGTGCCAGCAGTTCAAATTCCGGGGAGCTGTTTTTT. This gives the protein CASSSNSGELFF. V is TRBV7-9 and J is TRBJ2-2; D is uncertain. Germline values: CDR1 SEHNR, CDR2 FQNEAQ (reference sequence). Deletions cut 6 bases from V and 6 bases from J, with 8 bases between. CDR3 length: 12 residues.

The chain joins TRBV25-1 to TRBJ2-5; 7 positions match TRBD2. The germline V gene encodes CDR1 MGHDK and CDR2 SYGVNS. CDR3 length equals 16 residues. The junction had 6 bases not matched to a gene; V was cut back by 1 base and J by 1 base. This CDR3 is CASSEWGAGTQETQYF. The CDR3 bases are TGTGCCAGCAGTGAATGGGGAGCGGGGACCCAAGAGACCCAGTACTTC.

The chain uses TRBV5-1 and TRBJ1-6; 7 nucleotides line up with TRBD1. Trimming cost V 3 bases and J 11 bases; bases outside gene matches: 11. CDR1 SGHRS and CDR2 YFSETQ come from the germline V gene. The CDR3 contains 15 residues. CDR3 sequence reads: CASSWGDREAAPLHF. The CDR3 DNA reads as TGCGCCAGCAGCTGGGGCGACAGGGAAGCTGCACCCCTCCACTTT.

This chain uses TRBV7-9 with TRBJ1-3; possible D gene TRBD1, 5 bases. This CDR3 has 16 amino acids. V gave up 7 bases and J gave up 0 bases, with 16 bases separating them. In germline, CDR1 is SEHNR, CDR2 FQNEAQ (reference sequence). The chain's CDR3 is CASTRWDGDSGNTIYF. Written as DNA, the CDR3 is TGTGCCAGCACCCGATGGGACGGCGACTCTGGAAACACCATATATTTT.

This rearrangement joins TRBV5-6 to TRBJ1-5; D unclear. Trimming stripped 4 bases from V and 3 bases from J, with 8 bases between. Germline V gene data show CDR1 as SGHDT and CDR2 as YYEEEE. This CDR3 has 13 residues. The CDR3 sequence is CASSGGPNQPQHF. The CDR3 region has the DNA TGTGCCAGCAGCGGAGGACCCAATCAGCCCCAGCATTTT.

Within the sample, this clone is large. The chain is built from TRBV15 and TRBJ2-6; D is perhaps TRBD1 (5 bases). The germline V gene has CDR1 LNHNV and CDR2 YYDKDF (reference sequence). This CDR3 contains 16 residues. Trimming pared 4 bases from V and 0 bases from J, leaving 10 bases between. CDR3 bases: TGTGCCACCAGCACCTTCACAGGCTCTGGGGCCAACGTCCTGACTTTC. This encodes CATSTFTGSGANVLTF.

V gene TRBV6-6 combines with J gene TRBJ2-5, with 9 nucleotides matching TRBD2. This CDR3 region has 16 residues. Trimming removed 6 bases from V and 5 bases from J; junction bases left unmatched: 13. Per the germline V gene, CDR1 is MNHNY and CDR2 is SVGAGI (reference sequence). CDR3 in amino acids: CASSRGASGARETQYF. The CDR3 DNA reads as TGTGCCAGCAGCCGCGGGGCTAGCGGGGCCCGGGAGACCCAGTACTTC.

This clone was observed a few times. The chain couples TRBV5-1 to TRBJ1-6, with 7 bases matching TRBD1. Germline values: CDR1 SGHRS, CDR2 YFSETQ. The V and J ends lost 5 bases and 6 bases, in that order; junction bases with no gene match: 5. The CDR3 has 14 residues. The DNA for the CDR3 is TGCGCCAGCAGGGAGACAGGGTCTAATTCACCCCTCCACTTT. Its protein product is CASRETGSNSPLHF.

V usage is TRBV10-3 and J usage is TRBJ2-7; TRBD1 might be the D (5 bases). CDR3 size: 13 residues. The ends were cut back, 2 bases at V and 6 bases at J, with 11 bases in the middle. Looked up from germline, CDR1 is ENHRY and CDR2 is SYGVKD. The CDR3 bases are TGTGCCATCAGTGAGCCCTCAGGGCGCGAGCAGTACTTC. Its translation: CAISEPSGREQYF.

The chain joins TRBV28 to TRBJ2-7, with a weak D call TRBD1 (5 bases). The ends were cut back, 1 base at V and 3 bases at J, with 16 bases in the middle. The CDR3 is made up of 16 amino acids. Germline V gene lookup returns CDR1 MDHEN and CDR2 SYDVKM. The CDR3 here is CASSLFFIWGYYEQYF. The CDR3 DNA reads TGTGCCAGCAGTTTATTCTTTATATGGGGCTACTACGAGCAGTACTTC.

The chain carries TRBV5-4 and TRBJ1-2; 10 nucleotides line up with TRBD1. Germline CDR1 reads SGHNT; CDR2 reads YYREEE (reference sequence). This CDR3 has 15 amino acids. V lost 4 bases and J lost 3; bases outside the gene matches: 6. This CDR3 reads CASSQNGQGDYGYTF. The CDR3 bases are TGTGCCAGCAGCCAGAACGGACAGGGGGACTATGGCTACACCTTC.

The CDR3 DNA follows: TGTGCCAGCAGTTTAACACTAGCGGATAGCACAGATACGCAGTATTTT. Translating it yields CASSLTLADSTDTQYF. This sequence joins TRBV28 and TRBJ2-3; the match to TRBD2 covers 8 bases. Looked up from germline, CDR1 is MDHEN and CDR2 is SYDVKM. CDR3 length equals 16 residues. The junction had 4 bases not matched to a gene; V was cut back by 2 bases and J by 0 bases.

CDR3 coding DNA: TGTGCCAGCAGCTTAGATCGAGTAGCCCGACCTGAGCAGTTCTTC. Translation gives CASSLDRVARPEQFF. V usage is TRBV11-2 and J usage is TRBJ2-1; D unresolved. Trimming pared 0 bases from V and 9 bases from J, leaving 15 bases between. Germline assignment: CDR1 SGHAT and CDR2 FQNNGV. The CDR3 has 15 residues.

The table lists this clone with a few counts. The chain has TRBV11-2 and TRBJ2-5; D is possibly TRBD1 or TRBD2 (5 bases each). Germline lookup yields CDR1 SGHAT and CDR2 FQNNGV. V lost 8 bases and J lost 3, with 16 bases in between. CDR3 length equals 14 residues. The CDR3 nucleotides are TGTGCCAGCGGGCCCCGGGGACCTAAAGAGACCCAGTACTTC. Protein sequence: CASGPRGPKETQYF.